The following is a T cell receptor beta chain sequence with its context. Its antigen is not identified. This specimen comes from a study of post-analysis software for immune sequencing data. In the study overall: The disease courses covered relapsing-remitting, secondary progressive and progressive-relapsing multiple sclerosis. Study findings and constraints: Comparison of patients with controls showed four or five TRBV segments more frequent in patients, TRBV5-6, TRBV5-1 and TRBV20-1 among them. Those with multiple sclerosis, the patient group, showed significantly lower normalized Chao1 diversity than controls. Same-batch preparations were strongly co-clustered by F measure.

Presence of unique molecular identifiers characterized the TCR beta cDNA libraries. TCRdb redid the calling of the PCR reads with MiXCR, one entry per CDR3 protein. The sample records hundreds of thousands of distinct CDR3 sequences, around 64% being singletons. With 4 bases removed from V and 5 bases from J, the gap between germline ends came to 14 bases. CDR3 length equals 13 residues. Germline V gene data show CDR1 as SQVTM and CDR2 as ANQGSEA. The clonotype was recovered from a girl aged 2-9 years with multiple sclerosis. The chain employs TRBV29-1 and TRBJ2-5, with D maybe TRBD2 (5 bases). Sequencing input: blood. The DNA for the CDR3 is TGCAGCGTTGCTCAGATCCGAGGGGAGACCCAGTACTTC. Amino acids: CSVAQIRGETQYF.